A single sample is the source of the 14 T cell receptor beta chains below, sequenced in a study of T cells in Graves' hyperthyroidism and ophthalmopathy. There were TCR beta CDR3 regions amplified from RNA transcripts. The HTBI primer set served for first-round RT-PCR of the TCR CDR3. TCRdb redid the calling of the multiplex PCR reads with MiXCR, one entry per CDR3 protein. Of roughly 300,000 distinct CDR3 sequences in the sample, about 20% were seen once. Sequenced material: blood. These receptor sequences come from a woman between 45 and 65 years old with Graves' hyperthyroidism.

This clonotype came up many times. J is TRBJ2-5 and V is TRBV28; 7 bases fit TRBD1. V lost 6 bases to trimming and J lost 1 base; unmatched junction nucleotides: 5. CDR1 is MDHEN and CDR2 is SYDVKM in the germline V gene. CDR3 size: 14 residues. The CDR3 region has the DNA TGTGCCAGCAGCCGGACAGGACGCCAAGAGACCCAGTACTTC. Its protein is CASSRTGRQETQYF. Full variable domain (remainder filled in from reference TRBV28 and TRBJ2-5): DVKVTQSSRYLVKRTGEKVFLECVQDMDHENMFWYRQDPGLGLRLIYFSYDVKMKEKGDIPEGYSVSREKKERFSLILESASTNQTSMYLCASSRTGRQETQYFGPGTRLLVL.

This clonotype was seen a handful of times. The chain recombines TRBV6-4 with TRBJ2-3; weak D call: TRBD2 (6 bases). The CDR3 consists of 14 residues. Germline lookup yields CDR1 MRHNA and CDR2 SNTAGT. Trimming shortened V by 4 bases and J by 1 base, and 9 bases separated the two germline ends. The CDR3 nucleotides read TGTGCCAGCAGTGGTTCGGGGGGCACAGATACGCAGTATTTT. It codes for CASSGSGGTDTQYF.

This clonotype was observed a few times. V is TRBV11-2 and J is TRBJ2-3; 9 bases fit TRBD1. V gave up 5 bases and J gave up 4 bases; unmatched junction bases: 10. The germline V gene encodes CDR1 SGHAT and CDR2 FQNNGV. CDR3 length: 16 amino acids. CDR3 amino acids: CASSKAGTGRSDTQYF. CDR3 nucleotide sequence: TGTGCCAGCAGCAAGGCCGGGACAGGGCGTTCAGATACGCAGTATTTT.

There are many counts of this clonotype. J is TRBJ1-5 and V is TRBV2; TRBD1 might be the D (5 bases). This CDR3 contains 13 residues. CDR1 and CDR2 (germline): SNHLY, FYNNEI. Trimming removed 6 bases from V and 5 bases from J, with 11 bases in between. The CDR3 nucleotides are TGTGCCAGCAGAGATGACAGTTATCAGCCCCAGCATTTT. Translated: CASRDDSYQPQHF.

This clonotype was seen only a few times. V is TRBV3-1 and J is TRBJ2-7; D uncertain. The CDR3 length is 13 residues. Trimming cost V 4 bases and J 4 bases, with 11 bases left between them. The germline CDR1 and CDR2 sequences are LGHDT and YNNKEL (reference sequence). For the CDR3, the DNA is TGTGCCAGCAGCCTAAGTTCGGATTACGAGCAGTACTTC. Translating gives CASSLSSDYEQYF.

This clonotype was detected ten times or more. The rearrangement uses TRBV6-1 and TRBJ1-2, with D possibly TRBD1 on 6 matching bases. The ends were cut back, 6 bases at V and 6 bases at J, with 14 bases in the middle. The CDR3 extends over 13 amino acids. Germline CDR1 MNHNS, CDR2 SASEGT. CDR3 protein: CASRDRDNNGYTF. CDR3 bases: TGTGCCAGCAGAGACCGGGACAATAATGGCTACACCTTC.

This clonotype showed up many times. The chain carries TRBV3-1 and TRBJ1-4; D is undetermined. Trimming pared 4 bases from V and 8 bases from J, leaving 11 bases between. This CDR3 is 13 amino acids long. Germline values: CDR1 LGHDT, CDR2 YNNKEL (reference sequence). The CDR3 spells CASSPGSAEKLFF. DNA for the CDR3: TGTGCCAGCAGCCCCGGGTCGGCCGAAAAACTGTTTTTT.

Turning to this clonotype: Being one base from a much bigger clone, this may be a read error. This CDR3 is CASSLAAVGGEQFF. The CDR3 DNA sequence: TGTGCCAGCAGCTTAGCTGCCGTGGGAGGTGAGCAGTTCTTC. The gene calls are TRBV7-6 and TRBJ2-1, with D possibly TRBD2 on 6 matching bases. This CDR3 is built from 14 residues. Looked up from germline, CDR1 is SGHVS and CDR2 is FNYEAQ. Trimming removed 0 bases from V and 9 bases from J, with 12 bases in between.

The gene calls are TRBV15 and TRBJ2-1; D is possibly TRBD2 (5 bases). Deletions cut 0 bases from V and 2 bases from J, with 11 bases between. The V gene's germline CDR1 is LNHNV and CDR2 YYDKDF (reference sequence). The CDR3 is 16 amino acids. The CDR3 coding sequence is TGTGCCACCAGCAGAGATGGGCTAGCTACCTACAATGAGCAGTTCTTC. Encoded protein: CATSRDGLATYNEQFF. Looking up the rest from reference TRBV15 and TRBJ2-1 gives the full variable domain: DAMVIQNPRYQVTQFGKPVTLSCSQTLNHNVMYWYQQKSSQAPKLLFHYYDKDFNNEADTPDNFQSRRPNTSFCFLDIRSPGLGDTAMYLCATSRDGLATYNEQFFGPGTRLTVL.

The V and J genes are TRBV7-8 and TRBJ1-2, with D maybe TRBD1 (6 bases). Trimming removed 5 bases at V and 3 bases at J, with 19 bases between. The germline V gene has CDR1 SGHVS and CDR2 FQNEAQ. This CDR3 has 16 residues. The CDR3 DNA reads as TGTGCCAGCAGCCCAACCAGAGGACAGACGTACTATGGCTACACCTTC. Encoded protein: CASSPTRGQTYYGYTF.

This clonotype was recorded once. The chain is built from TRBV20-1 and TRBJ2-2, with D maybe TRBD2 (6 bases). Germline-derived CDR1 and CDR2 are DFQATT and SNEGSKA (reference sequence). V lost 1 base to trimming and J lost 5 bases, with 8 bases between them. There are 13 residues in the CDR3. The CDR3 bases are TGCAGTGCTAGAGGAAGCGGGACCGGGGAGCTGTTTTTT. This encodes CSARGSGTGELFF.

The sample holds a few counts of this clonotype. This chain links TRBV6-1 with TRBJ1-5, with unresolved D. This CDR3 has 15 residues. The germline V and J ends were trimmed by 11 bases and 5 bases, with 22 bases remaining between them. Germline-derived CDR1 and CDR2 are MNHNS and SASEGT. The CDR3 sequence: CAGTEDPLGDQPQHF. The CDR3 region has the DNA TGTGCCGGCACTGAGGATCCTCTTGGGGATCAGCCCCAGCATTTT.

In this sample, this clonotype turned up many times. The chain has TRBV12-3 or TRBV12-4 and TRBJ1-1; no firm D call. The CDR3 consists of 11 residues. V lost 3 bases, J lost 7 bases, and 6 bases lay in between. This CDR3 reads CASSFGNEAFF. In nucleotides, the CDR3 is TGTGCCAGCAGTTTCGGGAATGAAGCTTTCTTT.

The J gene is TRBJ2-2, the V gene TRBV5-1, with unresolved D. Germline values: CDR1 SGHRS, CDR2 YFSETQ. The CDR3 is 12 amino acids. V lost 4 bases and J 8 bases, leaving 9 bases between the germline ends. In nucleotides, the CDR3 is TGCGCCAGCAGCCCTCAGTTTGGGGAGCTGTTTTTT. Translating it yields CASSPQFGELFF. The variable domain in full, with the rest retrieved from reference TRBV5-1 and TRBJ2-2, is KAGVTQTPRYLIKTRGQQVTLSCSPISGHRSVSWYQQTPGQGLQFLFEYFSETQRNKGNFPGRFSGRQFSNSRSEMNVSTLELGDSALYLCASSPQFGELFFGEGSRLTVL.